Listed below are T cell receptor beta chains from one sample, sequenced in a study of T cell responses to AZD1222 COVID-19 vaccine. Here immunoSEQ multiplex PCR was the method, and the copy in TCRdb shows in-frame clones only, minus some. The data contain tens of thousands of clones, about 79% of them singletons. The source was peripheral blood, collected on day 0 of AZD1222 vaccination. These receptors all stem from an adult in good health. Each CDR3 is given with its conserved first and last residue. A D gene is named only where the DNA matches it firmly. Not all rows give a size; the values are once, few, many and, for expanded clones, a class.

d_gene	abundance	j_gene	v_gene	CDR3aa	CDR3nt
TRBD2	-	TRBJ2-3	TRBV5-1	CASSPTSGFTDTQYF	TGCGCCAGCAGCCCGACTAGCGGCTTCACAGATACGCAGTATTTT
-	-	TRBJ1-4	TRBV6-6	CASSSGLELFF	TGTGCCAGCAGCTCGGGTCTAGAACTGTTTTTT
TRBD1	once	TRBJ2-3	TRBV6-5	CAIRDRVTDTQYF	TGTGCCATCCGGGACAGGGTCACAGATACGCAGTATTTT
-	-	TRBJ2-2	TRBV7-2	CASSPRAVQAGELFF	TGTGCCAGCAGCCCCAGGGCTGTCCAAGCCGGGGAGCTGTTTTTT
TRBD2	few	TRBJ2-2	TRBV5-1	CASSPGGSNTGELFF	TGCGCCAGCAGCCCCGGGGGGTCGAACACCGGGGAGCTGTTTTTT
-	-	TRBJ1-5	TRBV11-2	CASSSGDLSSLPGNQPQHF	TGTGCCAGCAGCTCGGGGGACTTAAGTTCCCTTCCTGGCAATCAGCCCCAGCATTTT
TRBD2	-	TRBJ2-3	TRBV6-2/TRBV6-3	CASSSAGGIDTQYF	TGTGCCAGCAGTTCAGCGGGAGGGATAGATACGCAGTATTTT
-	few	TRBJ1-1	TRBV7-2	CASTSQGAMNTEAFF	TGTGCCAGCACCTCACAGGGCGCCATGAACACTGAAGCTTTCTTT
TRBD2	-	TRBJ2-3	TRBV28	CASSPPGRGTDTQYF	TGTGCCAGCAGTCCCCCTGGGAGGGGCACAGATACGCAGTATTTT
-	-	TRBJ2-7	TRBV4-3	CASSQEKRTFYEQYF	TGCGCCAGCAGCCAAGAGAAGCGGACCTTCTACGAGCAGTACTTC
TRBD1	-	TRBJ1-1	TRBV7-2	CASSYTGGNTEAFF	TGTGCCAGCAGCTATACAGGGGGCAACACTGAAGCTTTCTTT
TRBD1	-	TRBJ1-3	TRBV7-9	CASSLLGTAFLYF	TGTGCCAGCAGCCTACTGGGGACAGCATTTTTATATTTT
-	-	TRBJ2-1	TRBV27	CASSLTPSRNEQFF	TGTGCCAGCAGTTTGACGCCCTCCCGGAATGAGCAGTTCTTC
TRBD1	few	TRBJ1-2	TRBV10-2	CASSDQGDGYGYTF	TGCGCCAGCAGTGATCAGGGGGATGGCTATGGCTACACCTTC
-	-	TRBJ2-5	TRBV12-1	CASSFRSTQETQYF	TGTGCCAGCAGCTTCCGGTCAACTCAAGAGACCCAGTACTTC
-	-	TRBJ2-7	TRBV27	CASSLSTRARYEQYF	TGTGCCAGCAGTTTATCGACTCGTGCACGCTACGAGCAGTACTTC
-	-	TRBJ2-4	TRBV5-4	CASSLSVTTVNIQYF	TGTGCCAGCAGCTTGTCGGTCACGACTGTAAACATTCAGTACTTC
TRBD1	-	TRBJ2-2	TRBV28	CASSPRDRGQAGELFF	TGTGCCAGCAGTCCGAGGGACAGGGGACAGGCGGGGGAGCTGTTTTTT
TRBD2	-	TRBJ2-1	TRBV6-5	CASSLLLAGGPGEQFF	TGTGCCAGCAGTTTACTACTAGCGGGAGGGCCGGGTGAGCAGTTCTTC
-	-	TRBJ1-5	TRBV28	CASTTVNQPQHF	TGTGCCAGCACGACCGTTAATCAGCCCCAGCATTTT
-	-	TRBJ1-4	TRBV5-6	CASSFTRVGTNEKLFF	TGTGCCAGCAGCTTTACTAGAGTCGGGACTAATGAAAAACTGTTTTTT
-	few	TRBJ1-6	TRBV19	CASTPIGGNSPLHF	TGTGCCAGTACCCCTATCGGGGGTAATTCACCCCTCCACTTT
TRBD1	once	TRBJ1-2	TRBV3-1/TRBV3-2	CASSQAQGAWSGYTF	TGTGCCAGCAGCCAAGCCCAGGGGGCCTGGAGTGGCTACACCTTC
TRBD2	-	TRBJ2-2	TRBV19	CASSMLAGYGGELFF	TGTGCCAGTAGTATGCTAGCGGGGTACGGCGGGGAGCTGTTTTTT
TRBD1	-	TRBJ1-6	TRBV11-3	CASSSRQGAASPLHF	TGTGCCAGCAGCTCAAGACAGGGGGCTGCTTCACCCCTCCACTTT
TRBD2	-	TRBJ2-1	TRBV6-5	CASSDRLAEYNEQFF	TGTGCCAGCAGCGATAGACTAGCAGAGTACAATGAGCAGTTCTTC
-	-	TRBJ2-1	TRBV27	CASSIGFRYNEQFF	TGTGCCAGCAGCATCGGGTTCCGGTACAATGAGCAGTTCTTC
-	-	TRBJ1-2	TRBV27	CASSLSGRGIYGYTF	TGTGCCAGCAGTTTAAGCGGGAGGGGGATCTATGGCTACACCTTC
-	-	TRBJ2-3	TRBV7-2	CASSFGRPDTQYF	TGTGCCAGCAGCTTCGGGCGACCAGATACGCAGTATTTT
-	-	TRBJ1-6	TRBV30	CAWSVGVTYNSPLHF	TGTGCCTGGAGTGTAGGAGTCACCTATAATTCACCCCTCCACTTT
-	-	TRBJ1-3	TRBV4-1	CASSHTGSGNTIYF	TGCGCCAGCAGCCACACAGGGTCTGGAAACACCATATATTTT
-	-	TRBJ2-7	TRBV19	CASSIAQGSSYEQYF	TGTGCCAGTAGTATAGCGCAGGGAAGCTCCTACGAGCAGTACTTC
-	-	TRBJ2-7	TRBV7-9	CASSALGGTIFYEQYF	TGTGCCAGCAGCGCGCTTGGCGGCACAATTTTCTACGAGCAGTACTTC
-	-	TRBJ2-4	TRBV6-2/TRBV6-3	CASSNDRQANQYF	TGTGCCAGCAGTAACGACAGACAGGCGAATCAGTACTTC
TRBD1	-	TRBJ2-5	TRBV19	CASRKTGTGYLETQYF	TGTGCCAGTAGGAAGACTGGGACAGGTTATTTAGAGACCCAGTACTTC
-	-	TRBJ2-3	TRBV5-1	CASSVGTDGTDTQYF	TGCGCCAGCAGCGTCGGGACGGACGGGACAGATACGCAGTATTTT
TRBD1	-	TRBJ2-1	TRBV5-1	CASSLGLTGGSYNEQFF	TGCGCCAGCAGCTTAGGATTGACAGGGGGCTCCTACAATGAGCAGTTCTTC
-	once	TRBJ1-1	TRBV4-1	CASSLGQNTEAFF	TGCGCCAGCAGCCTTGGACAGAACACTGAAGCTTTCTTT
TRBD1	-	TRBJ1-6	TRBV6-4	CASRDTDRDYNSPLHF	TGTGCCAGCAGGGATACAGACAGGGACTATAATTCACCCCTCCACTTT
TRBD1	-	TRBJ2-5	TRBV24-1	CATSDSGTGGETQYF	TGTGCCACCAGTGATTCCGGGACAGGGGGAGAGACCCAGTACTTC
-	-	TRBJ2-2	TRBV19	CASSIRGTGELFF	TGTGCCAGTAGTATTCGGGGTACCGGGGAGCTGTTTTTT
-	-	TRBJ2-2	TRBV12-3/TRBV12-4	CASSWGDGELFF	TGTGCCAGCAGTTGGGGGGACGGGGAGCTGTTTTTT
-	-	TRBJ1-4	TRBV4-3	CASSQVVATNEKLFF	TGCGCCAGCAGCCAAGTCGTGGCAACTAATGAAAAACTGTTTTTT
-	-	TRBJ2-5	TRBV7-6	CASSLVPGYQETQYF	TGTGCCAGCAGCTTAGTCCCAGGGTACCAAGAGACCCAGTACTTC
-	few	TRBJ1-5	TRBV6-2/TRBV6-3	CASSYGGYSNQPQHF	TGTGCCAGCAGTTACGGAGGATACAGCAATCAGCCCCAGCATTTT
-	-	TRBJ1-5	TRBV6-5	CASSYSSNSNQPQHF	TGTGCCAGCAGTTACTCGAGCAACAGCAATCAGCCCCAGCATTTT
-	-	TRBJ2-1	TRBV7-2	CASSLDSEQFF	TGTGCCAGCAGCCTAGACAGTGAGCAGTTCTTC
-	-	TRBJ2-7	TRBV7-8	CASSSPPRAGVYEQYF	TGTGCCAGCAGCTCTCCTCCCCGGGCAGGGGTCTACGAGCAGTACTTC
-	-	TRBJ1-6	TRBV19	CATSRTAWDSPLHF	TGTGCCACCTCACGGACGGCGTGGGATTCACCCCTCCACTTT
-	-	TRBJ1-5	TRBV2	CASSEDGENQPQHF	TGTGCCAGCAGTGAAGACGGGGAAAATCAGCCCCAGCATTTT
-	-	TRBJ2-2	TRBV13	CASSFGKRNTGELFF	TGTGCCAGCAGCTTCGGGAAAAGAAACACCGGGGAGCTGTTTTTT
-	-	TRBJ1-1	TRBV6-4	CASSPTMNTEAFF	TGTGCCAGCAGTCCAACGATGAACACTGAAGCTTTCTTT
-	-	TRBJ1-5	TRBV19	CASSIGLGSDNQPQHF	TGTGCCAGTAGTATAGGCTTGGGGTCGGACAATCAGCCCCAGCATTTT
TRBD1	-	TRBJ1-1	TRBV6-2/TRBV6-3	CASSYPSGIFTGGIIGTEAFF	TGTGCCAGCAGTTACCCCTCCGGGATTTTTACAGGGGGGATAATTGGAACTGAAGCTTTCTTT
TRBD1	-	TRBJ1-2	TRBV27	CASSRLDRGSGYTF	TGTGCCAGCAGTCGACTGGACAGGGGGTCGGGCTACACCTTC
-	-	TRBJ2-3	TRBV5-1	CASSEPSTDTQYF	TGCGCCAGCAGCGAACCTAGCACAGATACGCAGTATTTT
-	-	TRBJ2-2	TRBV6-5	CASSYNPAIGTGELFF	TGTGCCAGCAGTTACAATCCAGCCATAGGGACCGGGGAGCTGTTTTTT
-	-	TRBJ1-1	TRBV18	CASSPLEVNTEAFF	TGTGCCAGCTCACCACTGGAAGTGAACACTGAAGCTTTCTTT